The rows below give T cell receptor beta chains drawn from one sample of a study of liver allograft versus peripheral blood T cells. TCRdb ran MiXCR on the reads and lists one entry per CDR3 protein. The table has 8,500 to 9,500 distinct CDR3 sequences, around 21% seen once. These receptors were obtained from a human patient who had a liver transplant. The graft donor may account for some of the T cells. The CDR3 runs from the conserved cysteine through the conserved F or W. D genes are given only for firm matches. The size entry is marked missing in some rows and otherwise reads once, few, many or a size class.

J	V	D	size	CDR3	DNA
TRBJ2-1	TRBV27	.	medium-sized	CATRTTSYNEQFF	TGTGCCACCAGGACTACCTCCTACAATGAGCAGTTCTTC
TRBJ1-1	TRBV12-5	.	few	CASAFGSVNTEAFF	TGTGCTAGTGCGTTTGGGAGCGTGAACACTGAAGCTTTCTTT
TRBJ1-1	TRBV6-2/TRBV6-3	.	medium-sized	CASSYGTLGTEAFF	TGTGCCAGCAGTTACGGGACCTTGGGCACTGAAGCTTTCTTT
TRBJ1-2	TRBV6-1	.	medium-sized	CASSESTDYGYTF	TGTGCCAGCAGTGAATCTACTGATTATGGCTACACCTTC
TRBJ1-5	TRBV19	TRBD1	few	CASSLTGTGDQPQHF	TGTGCCAGTAGTCTCACCGGGACAGGGGATCAGCCCCAGCATTTT
TRBJ2-7	TRBV14	.	.	CASSRGFGKRGSYEQYF	TGTGCCAGCAGCCGAGGGTTCGGGAAAAGGGGTTCCTACGAGCAGTACTTC
TRBJ2-6	TRBV20-1	.	.	CSARRGEAGANVLTF	TGCAGTGCTAGGCGAGGGGAGGCCGGGGCCAACGTCCTGACTTTC
TRBJ1-2	TRBV28	TRBD1	few	CASSDPGQAVNYGYTF	TGTGCCAGCAGTGACCCGGGACAGGCGGTGAACTATGGCTACACCTTC
TRBJ1-3	TRBV19	.	many	CASRFSGTESGSIYF	TGTGCCAGTAGGTTTTCCGGGACCGAATCTGGTTCCATATATTTT
TRBJ2-7	TRBV9	TRBD2	.	CASSPEASGSREQYF	TGTGCCAGCAGCCCAGAGGCTAGCGGGAGTCGCGAGCAGTACTTC